Detailed here is one T cell receptor (beta chain). This sample is drawn from a study of blood T cell repertoires in COVID-19. As for the study in general: COVID-19 samples from acute and convalescent phases originated in the United States, Italy and Spain.

The assay was immunoSEQ multiplex PCR, and TCRdb's table has in-frame clones only and misses some. The sample includes approximately 400,000 clones, 88% of them seen just once. Recruitment covered roughly 24 US areas and drew participants whose ages spanned roughly 18 to 90 years. Which cohort a participant joined came from the clinical history participants gave. J was trimmed by 3 bases and V by 5 bases; bases with no gene match: 16. CDR1 is SEHNR and CDR2 is FQNEAQ in the germline V gene (reference sequence). The CDR3 spans 19 residues. The TCR was taken from a woman aged 18 to 35 who had recovered from COVID-19. What was sequenced was PBMCs or T cells enriched from blood (not recorded which). This chain links TRBV7-9 with TRBJ1-1; 12 bases line up with TRBD1. CDR3 loop: CASSPPPFRDRGLHTEAFF. The CDR3 region has the DNA TGTGCCAGCAGCCCGCCGCCCTTCAGGGACAGGGGGCTCCACACTGAAGCTTTCTTT.